The following is a TCR beta chain sequence with its context. Its specificity is not known. This sample was taken from a study of T cells after posttransplantation cyclophosphamide. Study-level findings and limits: Donor CD8+ memory clones often dominated recipient blood repertoires at later times. TRB clonality was highly associated with recipient CMV seropositivity and reactivation. Tissue-infiltrating T cells from skin or gut overlapped little with blood T cells.

TCRdb's table, derived via immunoSEQ multiplex PCR, lists solely in-frame clones and lacks some. The sample lists 25,000 to 35,000 clones; 85% to 90% were seen once. With 8 bases clipped from V and 8 bases from J, the junction kept 11 bases outside the gene matches. Germline loops: CDR1 MNHNS, CDR2 SASEGT. This CDR3 has 14 residues. The receptor was isolated from a woman between 35 and 50 years old with a blood cancer, CMV-positive, and with a related stem cell donor. The J gene is TRBJ1-4, the V gene TRBV6-1, with TRBD1 identical over 7 bases. Sequencing was done on a sample of PBMCs. The CDR3: CASETGSGVEKLFF. The CDR3 DNA is TGTGCCAGCGAGACAGGGTCCGGGGTGGAAAAACTGTTTTTT.